This entry concerns a single T cell receptor beta chain. The target antigen is unknown. This record comes from a study of blood T cells in healthy people across ages. CDR3 size: 15 residues. Germline-derived CDR1 and CDR2 are LNHNV and YYDKDF (reference sequence). The trim removed 5 bases at V and 7 bases at J, leaving 11 bases unmatched. With a J-beta primer mix and a sample-barcoded 5' primer, a second PCR ran 7 to 11 cycles. MiXCR, run by TCRdb on the 5' RACE reads, gives a single entry per CDR3 protein. The data contain some 930,000 distinct CDR3 sequences, about 29% of them singletons. General observations from the study: Long-lived donors carried more naive CD4+ cells and greater diversity than aged donors.

This sample was also put to use in a study of T cells of mothers and their children.

The V gene is TRBV15, the J gene TRBJ2-1; TRBD1 aligns across 7 bases. This sequence originates from a woman aged 40 to 50 in good health. Sequencing input: blood. The CDR3 sequence: CATSSEGTGENEQFF. Here the CDR3 DNA reads TGTGCCACCAGCTCCGAAGGTACAGGGGAGAATGAGCAGTTCTTC.